One and the same sample provided the 13 T cell receptor beta chains below, sequenced in a study of cytomegalovirus exposure and HLA in healthy donors. PCR primers comprised 60 Vbeta and 13 Jbeta primers. The repertoire was sequenced with immunoSEQ multiplex PCR; TCRdb's copy has only in-frame clones and lacks some. The sample includes 65,000 to 85,000 clones, less than 80% of them seen just once. The sequenced sample was PBMCs. The receptor source for this set is a woman in her thirties or forties in good health and CMV-seropositive.

Worth noting for this clone: Other nucleotide sequences in the sample specify the same CDR3. V usage is TRBV10-3 and J usage is TRBJ2-7; D is perhaps TRBD2 (6 bases). Germline values: CDR1 ENHRY, CDR2 SYGVKD. Trimming removed 8 bases from V and 6 bases from J, with 17 bases in between. The CDR3 consists of 13 residues. This CDR3 reads CAIAGTGEAEQYF. CDR3 nucleotides: TGTGCCATCGCCGGGACGGGGGAAGCCGAGCAGTACTTC.

The chain is built from TRBV19 and TRBJ2-2; TRBD2 matches 7 bases. Per the germline V gene, CDR1 is LNHDA and CDR2 is SQIVND (reference sequence). The ends lost 7 bases at V and 1 base at J; junction bases unmatched: 6. CDR3 length: 15 amino acids. The CDR3 reads CASNLRGGNTGELFF. The CDR3 DNA sequence: TGTGCCAGTAATCTCCGCGGGGGGAACACCGGGGAGCTGTTTTTT.

V usage is TRBV2 and J usage is TRBJ1-1; D perhaps matches TRBD1 (5 bases). This CDR3 region has 13 residues. Germline V gene data show CDR1 as SNHLY and CDR2 as FYNNEI. With 5 bases removed from V and 5 bases from J, the gap between germline ends came to 12 bases. The chain's CDR3 is CASSPGRGTEAFF. The CDR3 region has the DNA TGTGCCAGCAGTCCCGGGAGGGGAACTGAAGCTTTCTTT.

The chain carries TRBV5-3 and TRBJ1-3; possibly TRBD1 for D (6 bases). TRBV5-3 falls under the ORF class, with uncertain function. CDR3 length equals 17 residues. Trimming removed 4 bases at V and 2 bases at J, with 19 bases between. The chain's CDR3 is CARSDSAQGSPGNTIYF. CDR3 in DNA: TGTGCCAGAAGCGATTCCGCCCAGGGGTCGCCTGGAAACACCATATATTTT.

V gene TRBV18 combines with J gene TRBJ1-3; perhaps TRBD1 as D (5 bases). The V gene lost 0 bases and the J gene lost 0 bases, with 9 bases spanning the gap. CDR1 and CDR2 from the germline V gene are KGHSH and LQKENI. The length of the CDR3 is 16 residues. The CDR3 loop reads CASSPPRQSSGNTIYF. DNA of the CDR3: TGTGCCAGCTCACCACCAAGACAGAGCTCTGGAAACACCATATATTTT. The entire variable domain, with the rest obtained from reference TRBV18 and TRBJ1-3, is as follows: NAGVMQNPRHLVRRRGQEARLRCSPMKGHSHVYWYRQLPEEGLKFMVYLQKENIIDESGMPKERFSAEFPKEGPSILRIQQVVRGDSAAYFCASSPPRQSSGNTIYFGEGSWLTVV.

The rearrangement uses TRBV6-1 and TRBJ2-3; no reliable D call. Germline V gives CDR1 MNHNS, CDR2 SASEGT. The CDR3 loop spans 14 amino acids. V lost 3 bases, J lost 5 bases, and 12 bases lay in between. CDR3 DNA sequence: TGTGCCAGCAGTGATTCTGTGGCAGGAGATACGCAGTATTTT. Its protein is CASSDSVAGDTQYF.

V is TRBV6-1 and J is TRBJ1-6, with 9 nucleotides matching TRBD1. V lost 7 bases to trimming and J lost 7 bases; unmatched junction nucleotides: 5. Germline V gives CDR1 MNHNS, CDR2 SASEGT. CDR3 length: 14 amino acids. CDR3 nucleotide sequence: TGTGCCAGCAATACGGACAGGGGAAATTCACCCCTCCACTTT. The encoded protein is CASNTDRGNSPLHF.

The chain recombines TRBV27 with TRBJ2-1; TRBD2 might be the D (5 bases). CDR3 length equals 13 residues. Trimming cost V 5 bases and J 4 bases, with 9 bases left between them. Germline CDR1 and CDR2: MNHEY and SMNVEV (reference sequence). CDR3 DNA: TGTGCCAGCAGTGACGGGATTTACAATGAGCAGTTCTTC. This sequence encodes CASSDGIYNEQFF.

The sample holds a few counts of this clone. V is TRBV2 and J is TRBJ2-2; D gene uncertain. V lost 3 bases to trimming and J lost 4 bases, with 9 bases between them. Germline V gene sequence: CDR1 SNHLY, CDR2 FYNNEI. This CDR3 is built from 14 residues. The CDR3 region is CASSDLVSTGELFF. CDR3 DNA: TGTGCCAGCAGTGACCTAGTTTCCACCGGGGAGCTGTTTTTT. Looking up the rest from reference TRBV2 and TRBJ2-2 gives the full variable domain: EPEVTQTPSHQVTQMGQEVILRCVPISNHLYFYWYRQILGQKVEFLVSFYNNEISEKSEIFDDQFSVERPDGSNFTLKIRSTKLEDSAMYFCASSDLVSTGELFFGEGSRLTVL.

This clone was counted a few times. The rearrangement uses TRBV18 and TRBJ2-7; weak D call: TRBD1 (6 bases). Per the germline V gene, CDR1 is KGHSH and CDR2 is LQKENI. The CDR3 length is 13 residues. Between the trimmed V and J ends, which lost 8 bases and 1 base, there was a span of 12 bases. This CDR3 reads CASAVGASYEQYF. CDR3 bases: TGTGCCAGCGCAGTGGGGGCTTCCTACGAGCAGTACTTC.

This clone has only a few counts. This sequence joins TRBV4-1 and TRBJ1-5; 8 nucleotides align to TRBD1. J lost 5 bases, V lost 1 base, and 1 base had no gene match. Per the germline V gene, CDR1 is MGHRA and CDR2 is YSYEKL. The CDR3 runs 14 residues. The CDR3 protein is CASSQARGHQPQHF. CDR3 DNA: TGCGCCAGCAGCCAAGCCAGGGGGCATCAGCCCCAGCATTTT.

The chain links TRBV29-1 to TRBJ2-1; a possible D gene is TRBD2 (5 bases). The germline V and J ends were trimmed by 3 bases and 16 bases, with 19 bases remaining between them. CDR1 is SQVTM, CDR2 ANQGSEA, per germline. CDR3 length: 12 amino acids. The CDR3 DNA reads TGCAGCGTTGAGCCTAGCCCTTCTTCCGAATTCTTC. The encoded protein is CSVEPSPSSEFF.

The genes are TRBV5-1 and TRBJ1-6; TRBD1 might be the D (6 bases). V was cut by 4 bases and J by 9 bases, with 17 bases left in between. The germline V gene encodes CDR1 SGHRS and CDR2 YFSETQ. CDR3 size: 15 residues. DNA for the CDR3: TGCGCCAGCAGCCGAACCGGGACAAATCCTTCACCCCTCCACTTT. Its protein product is CASSRTGTNPSPLHF.